This T cell receptor (beta chain) emerged from a study of identical twins. The CDR3 length is 16 residues. From germline, CDR1 is MGHRA and CDR2 YSYEKL. Trimming cost V 2 bases and J 6 bases; bases outside gene matches: 5. TCRdb analysed the 5' RACE reads with MiXCR anew, one entry per CDR3 protein. The table includes some 210,000 distinct CDR3 sequences, approximately 16% detected once. The same sample was also studied in work on T cells expressing NK-cell markers.

The origin of this receptor is a woman between 18 and 30 years old in good health. The gene calls are TRBV4-1 and TRBJ2-2, with 11 positions matching TRBD1. Sequenced: CD8+ T cells sorted from blood. The CDR3 spells CASSQLRTGGPGELFF. In DNA, the CDR3 is TGCGCCAGCAGCCAACTAAGGACAGGGGGCCCCGGGGAGCTGTTTTTT.